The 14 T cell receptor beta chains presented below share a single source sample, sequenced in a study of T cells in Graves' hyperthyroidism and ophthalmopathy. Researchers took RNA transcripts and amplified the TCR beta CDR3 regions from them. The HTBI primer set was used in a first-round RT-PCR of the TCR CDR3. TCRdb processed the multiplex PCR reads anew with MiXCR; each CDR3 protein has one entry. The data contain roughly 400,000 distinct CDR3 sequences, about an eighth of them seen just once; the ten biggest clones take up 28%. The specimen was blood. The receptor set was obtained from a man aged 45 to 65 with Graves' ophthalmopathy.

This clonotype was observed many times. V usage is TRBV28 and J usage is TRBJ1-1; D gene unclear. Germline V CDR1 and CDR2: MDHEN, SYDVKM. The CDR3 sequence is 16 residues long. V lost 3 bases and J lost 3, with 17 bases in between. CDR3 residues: CASSFRPSRQDTEAFF. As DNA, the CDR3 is TGTGCCAGCAGTTTTCGACCCTCTCGTCAGGACACTGAAGCTTTCTTT.

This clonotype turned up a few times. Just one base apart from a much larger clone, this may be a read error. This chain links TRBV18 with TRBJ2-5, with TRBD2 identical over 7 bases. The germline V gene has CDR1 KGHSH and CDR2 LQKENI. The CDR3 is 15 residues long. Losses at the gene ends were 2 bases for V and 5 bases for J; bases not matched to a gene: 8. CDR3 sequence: CASSPGVLATETQYF. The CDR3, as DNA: TGTGCCAGCTCACCAGGGGTACTAGCGACTGAGACCCAGTACTTC.

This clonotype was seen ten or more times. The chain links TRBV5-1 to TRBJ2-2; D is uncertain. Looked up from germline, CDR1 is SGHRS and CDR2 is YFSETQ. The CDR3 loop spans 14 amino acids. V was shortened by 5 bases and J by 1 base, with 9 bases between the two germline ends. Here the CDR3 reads CASRRTENTGELFF. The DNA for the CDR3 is TGCGCCAGCAGACGGACGGAGAACACCGGGGAGCTGTTTTTT.

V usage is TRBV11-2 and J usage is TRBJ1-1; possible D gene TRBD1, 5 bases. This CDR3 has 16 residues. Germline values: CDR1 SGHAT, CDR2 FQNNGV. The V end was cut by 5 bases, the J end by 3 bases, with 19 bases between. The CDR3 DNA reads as TGTGCCAGCAGCCACCCGGGCAGGGTTAGCCACACTGAAGCTTTCTTT. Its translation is CASSHPGRVSHTEAFF.

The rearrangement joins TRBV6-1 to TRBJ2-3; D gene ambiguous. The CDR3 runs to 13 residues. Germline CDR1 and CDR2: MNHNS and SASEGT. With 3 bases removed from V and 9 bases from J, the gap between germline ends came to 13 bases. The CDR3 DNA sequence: TGTGCCAGCAGTGATCAAGTGTCTGACACGCAGTATTTT. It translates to CASSDQVSDTQYF.

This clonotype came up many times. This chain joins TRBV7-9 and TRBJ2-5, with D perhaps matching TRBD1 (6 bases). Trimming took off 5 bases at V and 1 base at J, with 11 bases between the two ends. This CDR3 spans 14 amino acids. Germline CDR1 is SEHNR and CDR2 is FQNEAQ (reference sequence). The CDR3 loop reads CASSPQDSQETQYF. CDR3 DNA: TGTGCCAGCAGCCCCCAGGACAGCCAAGAGACCCAGTACTTC.

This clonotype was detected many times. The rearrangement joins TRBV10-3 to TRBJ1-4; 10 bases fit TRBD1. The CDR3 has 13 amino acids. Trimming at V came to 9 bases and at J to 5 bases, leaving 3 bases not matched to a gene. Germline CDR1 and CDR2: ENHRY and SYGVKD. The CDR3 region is CAIRQGANEKLFF. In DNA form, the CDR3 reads TGTGCCATACGACAGGGGGCGAATGAAAAACTGTTTTTT.

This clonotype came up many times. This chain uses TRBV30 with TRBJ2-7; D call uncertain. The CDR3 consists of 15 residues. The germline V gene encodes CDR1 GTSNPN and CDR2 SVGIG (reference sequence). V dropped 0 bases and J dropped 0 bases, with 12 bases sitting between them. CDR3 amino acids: CAWSVGRSSSYEQYF. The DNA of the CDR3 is TGTGCCTGGAGTGTAGGCAGGTCTAGCTCCTACGAGCAGTACTTC.

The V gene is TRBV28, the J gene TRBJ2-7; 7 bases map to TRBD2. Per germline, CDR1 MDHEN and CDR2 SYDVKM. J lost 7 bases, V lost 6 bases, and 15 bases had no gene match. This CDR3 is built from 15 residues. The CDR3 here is CASSPPSRREREQYF. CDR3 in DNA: TGTGCCAGCAGCCCACCATCGAGGCGGGAGCGGGAGCAGTACTTC.

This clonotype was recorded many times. CDR3 DNA: TGTGCCAGCAGCTCACAGGACCGTAGGGCCAACGTCCTGACTTTC. It yields the protein CASSSQDRRANVLTF. The chain carries TRBV7-9 and TRBJ2-6; D is possibly TRBD1 (5 bases). The germline gives CDR1 SEHNR, CDR2 FQNEAQ (reference sequence). CDR3 size: 15 residues. V lost 4 bases and J lost 5, with 12 bases in between.

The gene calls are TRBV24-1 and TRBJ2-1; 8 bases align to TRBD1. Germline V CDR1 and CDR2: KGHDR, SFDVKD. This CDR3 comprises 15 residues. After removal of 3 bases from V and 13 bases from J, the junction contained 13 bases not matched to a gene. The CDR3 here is CATSDGGQVLWEQFF. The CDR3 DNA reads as TGTGCCACCAGTGATGGGGGACAGGTCTTGTGGGAACAGTTCTTC.

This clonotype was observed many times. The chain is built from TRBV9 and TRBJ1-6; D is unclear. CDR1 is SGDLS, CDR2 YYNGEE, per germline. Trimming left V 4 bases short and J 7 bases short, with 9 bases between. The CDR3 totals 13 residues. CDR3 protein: CASSPALNSPLHF. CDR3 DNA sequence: TGTGCCAGCAGCCCGGCTCTAAATTCACCCCTCCACTTT.

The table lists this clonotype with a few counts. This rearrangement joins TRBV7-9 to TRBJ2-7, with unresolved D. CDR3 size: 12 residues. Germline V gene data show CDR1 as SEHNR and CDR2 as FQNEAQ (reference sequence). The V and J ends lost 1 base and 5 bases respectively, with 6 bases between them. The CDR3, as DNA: TGTGCCAGCAGCTTAGGCGTACACGAGCAGTACTTC. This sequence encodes CASSLGVHEQYF.

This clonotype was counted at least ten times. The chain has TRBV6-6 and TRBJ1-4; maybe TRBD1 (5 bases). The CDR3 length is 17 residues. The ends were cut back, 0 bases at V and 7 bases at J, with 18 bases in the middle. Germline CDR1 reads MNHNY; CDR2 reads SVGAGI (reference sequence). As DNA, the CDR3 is TGTGCCAGCAGTTACTCGATCCTGGGGCGTGAAGGTGAAAAACTGTTTTTT. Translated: CASSYSILGREGEKLFF.